Sequencing of this T cell receptor beta chain was carried out in a study of cytomegalovirus exposure and HLA in healthy donors. A multiplex PCR was run with 60 Vbeta primers and 13 Jbeta primers. Only in-frame clones appear in the TCRdb table, and some are missing; sequencing was by immunoSEQ multiplex PCR. Here the sample spans about 140,000 clones, 80% to 85% being singletons. Study-wide results and caveats: There were some V segments, including TRBV6-2 and TRBV6-3, excluded as indistinguishable. TCR beta V- and J-gene trimming, according to a later analysis, was linked to a missense DCLRE1C variant.

A note on this clone: Its antigen is not identified.

The germline V gene encodes CDR1 SGHAT and CDR2 FQNNGV. The CDR3 runs to 15 residues. Trimming removed 1 base at V and 1 base at J, with 10 bases between. The sequenced sample was PBMCs. J is TRBJ1-1 and V is TRBV11-2; D gene uncertain. The sequence came from a female donor in good health and CMV-seronegative. The CDR3 reads CASSLVRSGNTEAFF. CDR3 nucleotides: TGTGCCAGCAGCTTAGTTCGGTCCGGGAACACTGAAGCTTTCTTT.